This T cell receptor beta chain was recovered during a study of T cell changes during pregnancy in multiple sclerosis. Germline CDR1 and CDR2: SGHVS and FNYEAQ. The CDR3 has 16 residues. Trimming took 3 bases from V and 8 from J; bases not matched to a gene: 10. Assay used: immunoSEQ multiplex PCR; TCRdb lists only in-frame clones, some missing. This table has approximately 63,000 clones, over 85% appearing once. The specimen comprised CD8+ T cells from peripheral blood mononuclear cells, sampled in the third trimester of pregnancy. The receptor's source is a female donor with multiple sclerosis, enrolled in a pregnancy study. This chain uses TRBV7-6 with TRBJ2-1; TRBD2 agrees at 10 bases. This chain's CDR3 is CASSLGGSGRADEQFF. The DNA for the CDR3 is TGTGCCAGCAGCTTGGGGGGGAGCGGGAGGGCCGATGAGCAGTTCTTC.